This T cell receptor beta chain was observed in a study of T cells after yellow fever vaccination. The study, taken as a whole, reports: Peaking on day 5 versus 15, the secondary response was faster but weaker.

TCRdb re-called the 5' RACE reads with MiXCR, one entry per CDR3 protein. The sample shows some 340,000 distinct CDR3 sequences, around 10% of them seen only once. The CDR3 consists of 15 residues. Trimming removed 5 bases at V and 5 bases at J, with 16 bases between. This clonotype was counted ten times or more. Its antigen is not identified. The receptor comes from a man younger than 35 who received the YFV17D yellow fever vaccine. The chain combines TRBV12-3 or TRBV12-4 with TRBJ2-1; D not resolved. Specimen: CD4+ T cells sorted from PBMCs, collected 45 days after the yellow fever booster vaccination. The CDR3 spells CASSAHGPLHNEQFF. Written as DNA, the CDR3 is TGTGCCAGCAGTGCGCATGGGCCGCTCCACAATGAGCAGTTCTTC.